These 30 T cell receptor beta chains share one sample of origin, sequenced in a study of beta chain features in type 1 diabetes. General study results and limits: TCRB CDR3 length was moderately but significantly reduced in all four CD4+ subsets of Type 1 diabetes patients.

Expressed TCRB transcripts were sequenced, since all the RNA that had been isolated was reverse transcribed. This table comes from immunoSEQ multiplex PCR, and its TCRdb copy is limited to in-frame clones, with some not included. The sample yields hundreds of thousands of clones, roughly 15% seen once. These receptors' antigens are unknown. The sequenced sample was naive CD4+ T cells from blood. The origin of the receptors is a man between 18 and 35 years old with type 1 diabetes.

The rearrangement joins TRBV19 to TRBJ2-2; TRBD2 matches at 7 bases. This CDR3 spans 13 amino acids. Trimming took 10 bases from V and 6 from J; bases not matched to a gene: 8. Germline V CDR1 and CDR2: LNHDA, SQIVND (reference sequence). CDR3 in amino acids: CAIGGSYAGELFF. Here the CDR3 DNA reads TGTGCCATCGGGGGGTCCTACGCCGGGGAGCTGTTTTTT.

CDR3 sequence: CASSSGSGAYEQYF. CDR3 sequence (DNA): TGTGCCAGCAGTTCCGGATCCGGGGCCTACGAGCAGTACTTC. V is TRBV28 and J is TRBJ2-7; D is perhaps TRBD2 (5 bases). Germline V lookup: CDR1 MDHEN, CDR2 SYDVKM. Deletions cut 4 bases from V and 2 bases from J, with 12 bases between. The CDR3 has 14 residues.

This clone was counted a few times. The chain uses TRBV7-9 and TRBJ1-1; D possibly corresponds to TRBD1 (5 bases). The V gene's germline CDR1 is SEHNR and CDR2 FQNEAQ (reference sequence). The CDR3 covers 13 residues. The V end lost 1 base, the J end lost 7 bases, and 10 bases lay between the germline ends. CDR3 sequence: CASSLVQTGEAFF. The CDR3 DNA sequence: TGTGCCAGCAGCTTAGTACAAACAGGTGAAGCTTTCTTT. Complete variable domain (other parts from reference TRBV7-9 and TRBJ1-1): DTGVSQNPRHKITKRGQNVTFRCDPISEHNRLYWYRQTLGQGPEFLTYFQNEAQLEKSRLLSDRFSAERPKGSFSTLEIQRTEQGDSAMYLCASSLVQTGEAFFGQGTRLTVV.

The sample holds a few counts of this clone. CDR3 sequence (DNA): TGTGCCAGCTCACCAGGCAGGACAGGGGGCCCTTCGGGAGAGACCCAGTACTTC. Translated: CASSPGRTGGPSGETQYF. The chain recombines TRBV18 with TRBJ2-5; 11 positions agree with TRBD1. After removal of 2 bases from V and 4 bases from J, the junction contained 12 bases not matched to a gene. CDR3 size: 18 residues. Germline V lookup: CDR1 KGHSH, CDR2 LQKENI. Full variable domain (outside the CDR3, taken from reference TRBV18 and TRBJ2-5): NAGVMQNPRHLVRRRGQEARLRCSPMKGHSHVYWYRQLPEEGLKFMVYLQKENIIDESGMPKERFSAEFPKEGPSILRIQQVVRGDSAAYFCASSPGRTGGPSGETQYFGPGTRLLVL.

There are a few counts of this clone. The chain recombines TRBV5-4 with TRBJ2-2; TRBD2 aligns across 10 bases. This CDR3 contains 16 residues. The V gene's germline CDR1 is SGHNT and CDR2 YYREEE (reference sequence). V lost 4 bases and J lost 2; bases outside the gene matches: 5. DNA for the CDR3: TGTGCCAGCAGCGCGGGACTAGCGAAAAACACCGGGGAGCTGTTTTTT. Its protein product is CASSAGLAKNTGELFF.

There are a few counts of this clone. J is TRBJ2-2 and V is TRBV10-3, with TRBD1 as a possible D gene (6 bases). Germline V gene data show CDR1 as ENHRY and CDR2 as SYGVKD. The CDR3 runs to 15 residues. V was trimmed by 4 bases and J by 1 base, leaving 10 bases between them. DNA of the CDR3: TGTGCCATCAGTGGACAGGAGATGAACACCGGGGAGCTGTTTTTT. Residues: CAISGQEMNTGELFF.

Here the CDR3 reads CASSLRYEQYF. The CDR3 DNA follows: TGTGCCAGCAGCTTACGCTACGAGCAGTACTTC. This sequence joins TRBV7-2 and TRBJ2-7; D uncertain. This CDR3 has 11 residues. Trimming took off 2 bases at V and 3 bases at J, with 2 bases between the two ends. Germline loops: CDR1 SGHTA, CDR2 FQGNSA.

This clone has only a few counts. The J gene is TRBJ2-1, the V gene TRBV5-4; perhaps TRBD1 as D (7 bases). V was pared by 1 base and J by 9 bases, with 11 bases between. The CDR3 sequence is 13 residues long. CDR1 and CDR2 (germline): SGHNT, YYREEE (reference sequence). In nucleotides, the CDR3 is TGTGCCAGCAGCTTGCAGGGGGGCGGTGAGCAGTTCTTC. Translation: CASSLQGGGEQFF.

The V call is TRBV7-2, the J call TRBJ2-5; 10 nucleotides line up with TRBD2. The CDR3 has 14 residues. Germline V gene sequence: CDR1 SGHTA, CDR2 FQGNSA. J lost 3 bases, V lost 6 bases, and 4 bases had no gene match. This CDR3 reads CASRQLAGKETQYF. CDR3 in DNA: TGTGCCAGCAGACAACTAGCGGGGAAAGAGACCCAGTACTTC.

This sequence joins TRBV5-6 and TRBJ1-6, with a tentative D call TRBD1 (5 bases). The V end was cut by 4 bases, the J end by 8 bases, with 10 bases between. CDR3 length: 13 residues. The V gene's germline CDR1 is SGHDT and CDR2 YYEEEE. The CDR3 protein is CASSPGEYSPLHF. As DNA, the CDR3 is TGTGCCAGCAGCCCGGGGGAGTATTCACCCCTCCACTTT.

This clone was counted only a few times. The chain uses TRBV5-1 and TRBJ2-1, with TRBD1 matching 7 bases. Germline CDR1 is SGHRS and CDR2 is YFSETQ. The V and J ends lost 4 bases and 9 bases, in that order; junction bases with no gene match: 10. The CDR3 has 14 residues. DNA for the CDR3: TGCGCCAGCAGCACGCGACAGGGTTCCACTGAGCAGTTCTTC. Its protein product is CASSTRQGSTEQFF.

This clone has just a few counts. This chain links TRBV5-8 with TRBJ2-4, with D perhaps TRBD1 (6 bases). This CDR3 comprises 19 residues. Trimming removed 0 bases from V and 0 bases from J, with 19 bases in between. Germline-derived CDR1 and CDR2 are SGHTS and YDEGEE. The CDR3 here is CASSLEGSGAQLAKNIQYF. DNA for the CDR3: TGTGCCAGCAGCTTGGAAGGGTCAGGGGCACAACTAGCCAAAAACATTCAGTACTTC.

This clone appeared a few times. Distinct nucleotide sequences in the sample also encode this CDR3. V usage is TRBV9 and J usage is TRBJ2-5, with D unclear. Germline assignment: CDR1 SGDLS and CDR2 YYNGEE. Trimming took off 0 bases at V and 3 bases at J, with 6 bases between the two ends. The CDR3 is 13 residues long. CDR3 sequence (DNA): TGTGCCAGCAGCGTAGGGGCAGAAGAGACCCAGTACTTC. Translation gives CASSVGAEETQYF.

This clone was observed a handful of times. The rearrangement joins TRBV21-1 to TRBJ1-5. TRBV21-1 constitutes a pseudogene. This CDR3 comprises 18 residues. CDR3 DNA: TGTGCCAGCATCCCGGAGGGGATGGCCCGTCATCTAAATCAGCCCCAGCATTTT. It encodes CASIPEGMARHLNQPQHF.

V and J are TRBV5-4 and TRBJ2-4, with D possibly TRBD2 on 6 matching bases. Per the germline V gene, CDR1 is SGHNT and CDR2 is YYREEE (reference sequence). The CDR3 loop spans 14 amino acids. With 1 base removed from V and 11 bases from J, the gap between germline ends came to 16 bases. The CDR3 reads CASSLYASAEVQYF. In DNA, the CDR3 is TGTGCCAGCAGCTTGTACGCTAGCGCAGAAGTTCAGTACTTC.

This clone was seen more than once but under ten times. The CDR3, as DNA: TGTGCCAGCAGCTTAAACAGGGGCGAGCAGTACTTC. Its protein is CASSLNRGEQYF. This chain uses TRBV7-2 with TRBJ2-7; 7 nucleotides align to TRBD1. Germline CDR1 reads SGHTA; CDR2 reads FQGNSA. This CDR3 region has 12 residues. Trimming cost V 2 bases and J 6 bases; bases outside gene matches: 1.

This chain joins TRBV11-2 and TRBJ2-7; 9 bases map to TRBD2. CDR3 length equals 14 residues. V lost 0 bases and J lost 3; bases outside the gene matches: 0. Germline V gene sequence: CDR1 SGHAT, CDR2 FQNNGV. The CDR3 coding sequence is TGTGCCAGCAGCTTAGAACTAGCGGGCTACGAGCAGTACTTC. It yields the protein CASSLELAGYEQYF.

This clone occurred a few times. The chain has TRBV2 and TRBJ1-6; TRBD1 agrees at 9 bases. The trim removed 2 bases at V and 8 bases at J, leaving 4 bases unmatched. This CDR3 is 15 amino acids long. Germline V gives CDR1 SNHLY, CDR2 FYNNEI. CDR3 protein: CASSERTGEYSPLHF. The CDR3 DNA is TGTGCCAGCAGTGAAAGGACAGGGGAATATTCACCCCTCCACTTT. The full variable domain, rest sourced from reference TRBV2 and TRBJ1-6, is EPEVTQTPSHQVTQMGQEVILRCVPISNHLYFYWYRQILGQKVEFLVSFYNNEISEKSEIFDDQFSVERPDGSNFTLKIRSTKLEDSAMYFCASSERTGEYSPLHFGNGTRLTVT.

V gene TRBV5-1 combines with J gene TRBJ2-1; a weak D match, TRBD2 (5 bases). Germline CDR1 is SGHRS and CDR2 is YFSETQ. This CDR3 contains 13 residues. V shed 3 bases and J shed 4 bases, with 8 bases lying between them. The CDR3 coding sequence is TGCGCCAGCAGCTCTGGAGGTTACAATGAGCAGTTCTTC. Protein sequence: CASSSGGYNEQFF. Complete variable domain (other parts from reference TRBV5-1 and TRBJ2-1): KAGVTQTPRYLIKTRGQQVTLSCSPISGHRSVSWYQQTPGQGLQFLFEYFSETQRNKGNFPGRFSGRQFSNSRSEMNVSTLELGDSALYLCASSSGGYNEQFFGPGTRLTVL.

This chain links TRBV6-5 with TRBJ2-7; 7 nucleotides line up with TRBD2. The CDR3 spans 14 residues. The ends lost 2 bases at V and 6 bases at J; junction bases unmatched: 7. Germline V gives CDR1 MNHEY, CDR2 SVGAGI. Written as DNA, the CDR3 is TGTGCCAGCAGTTACCTATCGGGGGGAGGCGAGCAGTACTTC. Protein sequence: CASSYLSGGGEQYF.

The genes are TRBV19 and TRBJ1-5; D is uncertain. This CDR3 comprises 14 residues. Trimming took off 3 bases at V and 9 bases at J, with 15 bases between the two ends. Germline CDR1 is LNHDA and CDR2 is SQIVND (reference sequence). CDR3 amino acids: CASSIIGGSWPQHF. Here the CDR3 DNA reads TGTGCCAGTAGTATTATAGGCGGCTCATGGCCCCAGCATTTT.

The chain links TRBV4-2 to TRBJ2-7, with 8 positions matching TRBD1. The CDR3 runs to 15 residues. Germline V gene sequence: CDR1 LGHNA, CDR2 YNFKEQ. The ends lost 4 bases at V and 2 bases at J; junction bases unmatched: 7. The chain's CDR3 is CASSRSTGDPYEQYF. CDR3 nucleotides: TGTGCCAGCAGCCGATCGACAGGGGACCCCTACGAGCAGTACTTC.

The chain links TRBV30 to TRBJ1-1; weak D call: TRBD1 (6 bases). The V gene lost 0 bases and the J gene lost 1 base, with 18 bases spanning the gap. This CDR3 has 17 residues. The germline CDR1 and CDR2 sequences are GTSNPN and SVGIG (reference sequence). CDR3 sequence (DNA): TGTGCCTGGAGTGTTCAATATCGGGGCAGGGGGAACACTGAAGCTTTCTTT. This encodes CAWSVQYRGRGNTEAFF.

The gene calls are TRBV7-2 and TRBJ2-7, with 8 bases fitting TRBD2. V lost 0 bases, J lost 3 bases, and 4 bases stayed unmatched. This CDR3 spans 15 amino acids. Germline lookup yields CDR1 SGHTA and CDR2 FQGNSA. CDR3 residues: CASSLAPGGGYEQYF. DNA of the CDR3: TGTGCCAGCAGCTTAGCTCCCGGGGGGGGCTACGAGCAGTACTTC. The full variable domain, rest sourced from reference TRBV7-2 and TRBJ2-7, is GAGVSQSPSNKVTEKGKDVELRCDPISGHTALYWYRQSLGQGLEFLIYFQGNSAPDKSGLPSDRFSAERTGGSVSTLTIQRTQQEDSAVYLCASSLAPGGGYEQYFGPGTRLTVT.

This clone was seen only a few times. The rearrangement links TRBV5-1 to TRBJ1-1; D is unclear. Trimming stripped 2 bases from V and 1 base from J, with 6 bases between. Per the germline V gene, CDR1 is SGHRS and CDR2 is YFSETQ. The CDR3 totals 13 residues. CDR3 region: CASSFGRNTEAFF. CDR3 nucleotides: TGCGCCAGCAGCTTTGGCAGGAACACTGAAGCTTTCTTT.

J is TRBJ2-1 and V is TRBV7-2, with a possible D match to TRBD1 (6 bases). Trimming cost V 1 base and J 4 bases, with 8 bases left between them. CDR1 is SGHTA, CDR2 FQGNSA, per germline. This CDR3 is 14 amino acids long. The CDR3 loop reads CASSLGTVYNEQFF. CDR3 DNA: TGTGCCAGCAGCTTAGGGACAGTATACAATGAGCAGTTCTTC.

This clone was counted between two and nine times. The chain recombines TRBV5-6 with TRBJ1-1, with 7 bases fitting TRBD1. The CDR3 contains 15 residues. J lost 4 bases, V lost 3 bases, and 9 bases had no gene match. Germline V CDR1 and CDR2: SGHDT, YYEEEE. The CDR3 DNA follows: TGTGCCAGCAGCTCACGACAGGGACGGGGCACTGAAGCTTTCTTT. Translation: CASSSRQGRGTEAFF.

This clone was detected a few times. The rearrangement links TRBV7-2 to TRBJ1-1; no reliable D call. Germline CDR1 and CDR2: SGHTA and FQGNSA. CDR3 size: 13 residues. The V end was cut by 2 bases, the J end by 10 bases, with 14 bases between. DNA of the CDR3: TGTGCCAGCAGCTTAACCTCAGGCCCCGGAGCTTTCTTT. It yields the protein CASSLTSGPGAFF.

This clone was picked up a small number of times. The chain carries TRBV5-1 and TRBJ2-7; 7 bases fit TRBD1. J was trimmed by 5 bases and V by 4 bases; bases with no gene match: 9. From germline, CDR1 is SGHRS and CDR2 YFSETQ. The CDR3 is 14 residues long. Here the CDR3 DNA reads TGCGCCAGCAGCCCACGACAGGGAGTCCACGAGCAGTACTTC. Protein: CASSPRQGVHEQYF.

The sample holds a few counts of this clone. This chain joins TRBV5-4 and TRBJ2-1, with 8 bases lining up with TRBD2. The CDR3 covers 17 residues. Germline loops: CDR1 SGHNT, CDR2 YYREEE (reference sequence). Trimming removed 0 bases from V and 6 bases from J; junction bases left unmatched: 11. The CDR3, as DNA: TGTGCCAGCAGCTTGGCGGGTGGCGGGGGGAGTCTCAATGAGCAGTTCTTC. Protein product: CASSLAGGGGSLNEQFF. The variable domain in full, with the rest retrieved from reference TRBV5-4 and TRBJ2-1, is ETGVTQSPTHLIKTRGQQVTLRCSSQSGHNTVSWYQQALGQGPQFIFQYYREEENGRGNFPPRFSGLQFPNYSSELNVNALELDDSALYLCASSLAGGGGSLNEQFFGPGTRLTVL.